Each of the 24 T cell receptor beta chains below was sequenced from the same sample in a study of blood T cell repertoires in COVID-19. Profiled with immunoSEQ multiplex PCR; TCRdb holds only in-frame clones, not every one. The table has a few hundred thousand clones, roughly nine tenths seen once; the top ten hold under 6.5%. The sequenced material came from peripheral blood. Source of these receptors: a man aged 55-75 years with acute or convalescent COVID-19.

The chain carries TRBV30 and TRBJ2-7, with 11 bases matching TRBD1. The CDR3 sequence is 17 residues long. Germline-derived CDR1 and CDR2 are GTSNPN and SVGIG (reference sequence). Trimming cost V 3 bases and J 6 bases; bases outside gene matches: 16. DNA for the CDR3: TGTGCCTGGAGACCACTCGCTGGACAGGGGGCTAGGGTCGAGCAGTACTTC. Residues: CAWRPLAGQGARVEQYF.

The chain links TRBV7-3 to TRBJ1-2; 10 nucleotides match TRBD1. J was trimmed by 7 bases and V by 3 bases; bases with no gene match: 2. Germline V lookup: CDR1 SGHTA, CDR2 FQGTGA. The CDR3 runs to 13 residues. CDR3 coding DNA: TGTGCCAGCAGCTTGGGACAGGGGTCTGGCTACACCTTC. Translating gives CASSLGQGSGYTF.

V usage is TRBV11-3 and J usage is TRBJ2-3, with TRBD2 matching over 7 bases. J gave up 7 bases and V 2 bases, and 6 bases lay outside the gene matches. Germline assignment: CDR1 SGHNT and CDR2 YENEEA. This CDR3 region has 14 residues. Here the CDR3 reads CASSLSGDPHTQYF. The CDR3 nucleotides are TGTGCCAGCAGCTTAAGCGGGGATCCCCATACGCAGTATTTT. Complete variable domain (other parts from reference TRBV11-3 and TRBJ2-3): EAGVVQSPRYKIIEKKQPVAFWCNPISGHNTLYWYLQNLGQGPELLIRYENEEAVDDSQLPKDRFSAERLKGVDSTLKIQPAELGDSAVYLCASSLSGDPHTQYFGPGTRLTVL.

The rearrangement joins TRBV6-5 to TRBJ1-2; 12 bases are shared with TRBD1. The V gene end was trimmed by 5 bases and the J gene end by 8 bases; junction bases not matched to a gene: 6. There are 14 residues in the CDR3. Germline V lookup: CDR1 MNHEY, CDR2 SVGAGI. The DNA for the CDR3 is TGTGCCAGCAGTCCCTTGGGACAGGGGGCAGGCTACACCTTC. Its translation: CASSPLGQGAGYTF.

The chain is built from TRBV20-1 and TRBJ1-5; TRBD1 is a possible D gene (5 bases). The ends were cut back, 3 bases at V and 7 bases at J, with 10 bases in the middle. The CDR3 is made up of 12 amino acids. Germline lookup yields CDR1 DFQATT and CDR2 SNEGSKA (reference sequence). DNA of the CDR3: TGCAGTGCTAGTGGCAGGGAACAGCCCCAGCATTTT. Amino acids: CSASGREQPQHF.

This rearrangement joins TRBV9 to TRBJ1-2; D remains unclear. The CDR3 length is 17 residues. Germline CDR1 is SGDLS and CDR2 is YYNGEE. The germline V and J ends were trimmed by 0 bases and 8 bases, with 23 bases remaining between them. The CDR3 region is CASSVVMTRPPAGGYTF. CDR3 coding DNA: TGTGCCAGCAGCGTAGTAATGACTCGCCCCCCAGCCGGGGGCTACACCTTC.

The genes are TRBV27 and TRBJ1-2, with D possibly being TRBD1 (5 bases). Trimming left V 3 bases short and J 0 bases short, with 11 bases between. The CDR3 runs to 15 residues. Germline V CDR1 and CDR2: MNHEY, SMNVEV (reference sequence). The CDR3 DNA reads TGTGCCAGCAGTTTGGGGACTAGCACTAACTATGGCTACACCTTC. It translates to CASSLGTSTNYGYTF.

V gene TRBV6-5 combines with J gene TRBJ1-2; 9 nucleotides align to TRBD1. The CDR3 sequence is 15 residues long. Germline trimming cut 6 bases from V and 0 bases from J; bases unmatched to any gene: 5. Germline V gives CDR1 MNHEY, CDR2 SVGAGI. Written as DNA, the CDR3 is TGTGCCAGCAGACGCCGGGACAGGGCTAACTATGGCTACACCTTC. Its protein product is CASRRRDRANYGYTF.

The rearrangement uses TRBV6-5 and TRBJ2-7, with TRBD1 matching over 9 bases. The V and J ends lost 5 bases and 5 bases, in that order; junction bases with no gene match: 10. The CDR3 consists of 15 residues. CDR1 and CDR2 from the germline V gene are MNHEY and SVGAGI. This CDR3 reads CASSLRDRARNEQYF. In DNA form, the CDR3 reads TGTGCCAGCAGTCTAAGGGACAGGGCCAGGAACGAGCAGTACTTC.

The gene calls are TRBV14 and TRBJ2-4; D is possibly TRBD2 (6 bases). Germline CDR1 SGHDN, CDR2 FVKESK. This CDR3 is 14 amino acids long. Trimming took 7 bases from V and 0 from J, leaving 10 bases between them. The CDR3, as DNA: TGTGCCAGCACGCCGGGAGAAGCCAAAAACATTCAGTACTTC. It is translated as CASTPGEAKNIQYF.

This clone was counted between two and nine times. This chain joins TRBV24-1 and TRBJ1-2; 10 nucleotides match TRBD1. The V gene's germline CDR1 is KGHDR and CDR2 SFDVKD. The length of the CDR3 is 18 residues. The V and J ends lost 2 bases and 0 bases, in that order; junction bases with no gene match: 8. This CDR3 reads CATSDSYSGTGANYGYTF. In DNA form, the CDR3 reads TGTGCCACCAGTGATTCTTATTCCGGGACAGGGGCTAACTATGGCTACACCTTC.

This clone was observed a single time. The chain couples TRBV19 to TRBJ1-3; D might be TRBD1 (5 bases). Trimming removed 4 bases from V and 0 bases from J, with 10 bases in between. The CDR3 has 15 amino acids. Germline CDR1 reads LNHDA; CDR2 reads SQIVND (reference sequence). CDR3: CASSKSTVSGNTIYF. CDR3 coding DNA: TGTGCCAGTAGTAAATCGACAGTCTCTGGAAACACCATATATTTT. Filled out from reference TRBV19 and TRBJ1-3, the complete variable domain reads DGGITQSPKYLFRKEGQNVTLSCEQNLNHDAMYWYRQDPGQGLRLIYYSQIVNDFQKGDIAEGYSVSREKKESFPLTVTSAQKNPTAFYLCASSKSTVSGNTIYFGEGSWLTVV.

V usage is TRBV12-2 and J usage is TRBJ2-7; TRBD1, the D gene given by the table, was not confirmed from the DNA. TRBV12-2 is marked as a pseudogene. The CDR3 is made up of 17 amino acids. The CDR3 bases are TGTGCGCGGTATCAGGACAGGAATAGGTATGCTTCCTACGAGCAGTACTTC. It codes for CARYQDRNRYASYEQYF.

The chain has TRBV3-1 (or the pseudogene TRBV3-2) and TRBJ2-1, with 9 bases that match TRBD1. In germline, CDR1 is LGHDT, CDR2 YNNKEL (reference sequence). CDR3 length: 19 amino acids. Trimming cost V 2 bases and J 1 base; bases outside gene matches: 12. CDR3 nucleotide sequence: TGTGCCAGCAGCCAATTTTCTTCCGGACAGGGGAAATCCTACAATGAGCAGTTCTTC. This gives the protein CASSQFSSGQGKSYNEQFF.

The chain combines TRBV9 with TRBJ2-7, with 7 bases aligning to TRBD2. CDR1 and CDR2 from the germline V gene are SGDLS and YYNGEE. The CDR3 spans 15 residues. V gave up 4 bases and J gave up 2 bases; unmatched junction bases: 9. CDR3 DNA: TGTGCCAGCAGCCCTACAATAGCGGGCACCTACGAGCAGTACTTC. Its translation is CASSPTIAGTYEQYF. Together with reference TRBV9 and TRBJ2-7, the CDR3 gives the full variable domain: DSGVTQTPKHLITATGQRVTLRCSPRSGDLSVYWYQQSLDQGLQFLIQYYNGEERAKGNILERFSAQQFPDLHSELNLSSLELGDSALYFCASSPTIAGTYEQYFGPGTRLTVT.

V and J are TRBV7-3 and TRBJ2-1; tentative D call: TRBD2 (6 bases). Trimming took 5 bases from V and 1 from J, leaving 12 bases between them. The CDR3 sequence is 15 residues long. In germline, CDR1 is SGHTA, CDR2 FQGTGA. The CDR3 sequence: CASSPHGRSYNEQFF. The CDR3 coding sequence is TGTGCCAGCAGCCCCCACGGGAGATCCTACAATGAGCAGTTCTTC. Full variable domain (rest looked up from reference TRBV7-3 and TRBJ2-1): GAGVSQTPSNKVTEKGKYVELRCDPISGHTALYWYRQSLGQGPEFLIYFQGTGAADDSGLPNDRFFAVRPEGSVSTLKIQRTERGDSAVYLCASSPHGRSYNEQFFGPGTRLTVL.

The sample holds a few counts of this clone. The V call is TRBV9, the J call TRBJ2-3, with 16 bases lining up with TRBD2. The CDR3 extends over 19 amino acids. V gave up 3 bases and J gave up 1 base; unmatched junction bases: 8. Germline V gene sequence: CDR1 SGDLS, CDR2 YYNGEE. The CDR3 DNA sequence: TGTGCCAGCAGCGCGACAGGGACTAGCGGGAGGGCCGGCACAGATACGCAGTATTTT. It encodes CASSATGTSGRAGTDTQYF.

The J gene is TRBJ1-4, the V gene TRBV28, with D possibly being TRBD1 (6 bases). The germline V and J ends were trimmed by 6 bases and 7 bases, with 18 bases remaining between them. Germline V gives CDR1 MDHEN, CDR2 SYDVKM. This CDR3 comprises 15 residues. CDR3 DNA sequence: TGTGCCAGCAGGATAGGTGGGGGCTACAGTGAAAAACTGTTTTTT. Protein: CASRIGGGYSEKLFF.

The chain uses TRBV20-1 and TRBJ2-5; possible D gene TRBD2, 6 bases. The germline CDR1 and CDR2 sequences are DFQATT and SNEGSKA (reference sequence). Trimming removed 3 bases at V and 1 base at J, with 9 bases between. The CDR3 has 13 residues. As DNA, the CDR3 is TGCAGTGCTAGTGTTAGCGGCCAAGAGACCCAGTACTTC. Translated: CSASVSGQETQYF.

CDR3 amino acids: CASSLDRWDSPLHF. CDR3 sequence (DNA): TGTGCCAGCAGCTTGGACAGGTGGGATTCACCCCTCCACTTT. The V and J genes are TRBV5-4 and TRBJ1-6; tentatively, D is TRBD1 (5 bases). The V and J ends lost 0 bases and 8 bases respectively, with 9 bases between them. The CDR3 loop spans 14 amino acids. Germline assignment: CDR1 SGHNT and CDR2 YYREEE (reference sequence).

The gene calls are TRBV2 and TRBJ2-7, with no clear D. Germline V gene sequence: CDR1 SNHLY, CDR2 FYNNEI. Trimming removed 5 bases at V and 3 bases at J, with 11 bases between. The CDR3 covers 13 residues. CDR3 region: CASSQERNYEQYF. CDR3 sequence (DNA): TGTGCCAGCAGTCAAGAGAGGAACTACGAGCAGTACTTC.

CDR3 amino acids: CASSEIRDRSSGNTIYF. CDR3 sequence (DNA): TGTGCCAGCAGTGAAATTAGGGACAGAAGCTCTGGAAACACCATATATTTT. The chain recombines TRBV6-1 with TRBJ1-3; 7 bases align to TRBD1. The CDR3 spans 17 residues. V lost 2 bases and J lost 0; bases outside the gene matches: 7. CDR1 is MNHNS and CDR2 is SASEGT in the germline V gene.

DNA for the CDR3: TGCGCCAGCAGCTACTGGACAGTGAACACTGAAGCTTTCTTT. Protein sequence: CASSYWTVNTEAFF. This sequence joins TRBV5-1 and TRBJ1-1; TRBD1 is a possible D gene (6 bases). Looked up from germline, CDR1 is SGHRS and CDR2 is YFSETQ. Deletions cut 3 bases from V and 0 bases from J, with 9 bases between. CDR3 length: 14 amino acids. The whole variable domain, remainder taken from reference TRBV5-1 and TRBJ1-1, is KAGVTQTPRYLIKTRGQQVTLSCSPISGHRSVSWYQQTPGQGLQFLFEYFSETQRNKGNFPGRFSGRQFSNSRSEMNVSTLELGDSALYLCASSYWTVNTEAFFGQGTRLTVV.

CDR3: CATSDWGTGAAGELFF. For the CDR3, the DNA is TGTGCCACCAGTGATTGGGGGACAGGGGCGGCCGGGGAGCTGTTTTTT. This chain uses TRBV24-1 with TRBJ2-2; 10 bases align to TRBD1. Germline V gives CDR1 KGHDR, CDR2 SFDVKD. After removal of 2 bases from V and 6 bases from J, the junction contained 5 bases not matched to a gene. CDR3 size: 16 residues.